Presented here are 21 T cell receptor beta chains from one specimen sequenced in a study of cytomegalovirus exposure and HLA in healthy donors. PCR primers comprised 60 Vbeta and 13 Jbeta primers. Repertoires were generated with immunoSEQ multiplex PCR, while TCRdb's copy carries only in-frame clones and drops some. Of under 250,000 clones listed, around 80% are singletons. The sequenced sample consisted of PBMCs. The origin of the receptors is a male donor in good health and CMV-seronegative.

The chain carries TRBV6-5 and TRBJ1-6; 7 bases agree with TRBD1. V lost 10 bases, J lost 10 bases, and 10 bases stayed unmatched. CDR1 and CDR2 (germline): MNHEY, SVGAGI. The CDR3 is 13 amino acids. CDR3 bases: TGTGCCACCCTAGCAGGGGGTGACTCACCCCTCCACTTT. Translated: CATLAGGDSPLHF.

This chain connects TRBV19 to TRBJ2-7, with a possible D match to TRBD1 (6 bases). The CDR3 extends over 13 amino acids. Germline V gene data show CDR1 as LNHDA and CDR2 as SQIVND (reference sequence). V was cut by 6 bases and J by 3 bases, with 12 bases left in between. This chain's CDR3 is CASSITGLYEQYF. CDR3 bases: TGTGCCAGTAGCATAACAGGGCTCTACGAGCAGTACTTC.

This clone showed up just a few times. This chain joins TRBV27 and TRBJ1-5; D gene uncertain. CDR1 MNHEY and CDR2 SMNVEV come from the germline V gene (reference sequence). The CDR3 runs 15 residues. V was clipped by 3 bases and J by 0 bases, with 9 bases between them. The DNA for the CDR3 is TGTGCCAGCAGTTTTCAGTTCAATAGCAATCAGCCCCAGCATTTT. Its protein product is CASSFQFNSNQPQHF.

The chain recombines TRBV25-1 with TRBJ2-2; the D gene is possibly TRBD2 (5 bases). V lost 3 bases to trimming and J lost 4 bases, with 18 bases between them. The CDR3 consists of 17 residues. Germline CDR1 MGHDK, CDR2 SYGVNS. CDR3 sequence: CASSEPPGMETTGELFF. The CDR3 bases are TGTGCCAGCAGTGAGCCCCCCGGGATGGAAACCACCGGGGAGCTGTTTTTT.

The chain has TRBV5-1 and TRBJ2-7; 13 bases agree with TRBD2. V lost 6 bases and J lost 0; bases outside the gene matches: 9. CDR1 and CDR2 from the germline V gene are SGHRS and YFSETQ. The CDR3 runs 17 residues. In nucleotides, the CDR3 is TGCGCCAGCACACTAGCGGGAGGGACGCGCCACTCCTACGAGCAGTACTTC. Protein sequence: CASTLAGGTRHSYEQYF.

The chain carries TRBV6-1 and TRBJ1-3; the match to TRBD1 covers 9 bases. CDR1 and CDR2 (germline): MNHNS, SASEGT. This CDR3 is built from 13 residues. The junction had 3 bases not matched to a gene; V was cut back by 5 bases and J by 7 bases. Written as DNA, the CDR3 is TGTGCCAGCAGTCGTGGGACAGGGAACACCATATATTTT. It is translated as CASSRGTGNTIYF.

The chain carries TRBV6-6 and TRBJ2-2; 8 nucleotides line up with TRBD1. CDR3 size: 14 residues. Germline CDR1 and CDR2: MNHNY and SVGAGI (reference sequence). J was trimmed by 8 bases and V by 5 bases; bases with no gene match: 7. For the CDR3, the DNA is TGTGCCAGCAGTACGGACAGGGTAGGGGGGGAGCTGTTTTTT. This codes for CASSTDRVGGELFF.

The chain joins TRBV29-1 to TRBJ1-1; no clear D gene. V was shortened by 4 bases and J by 1 base, with 16 bases between the two germline ends. The CDR3 spans 15 residues. Germline assignment: CDR1 SQVTM and CDR2 ANQGSEA. In DNA, the CDR3 is TGCAGCGTTGTGGCCAGGTTTGGAGGGAACACTGAAGCTTTCTTT. Its protein is CSVVARFGGNTEAFF.

The chain joins TRBV29-1 to TRBJ2-1; no clear D gene. Germline V gives CDR1 SQVTM, CDR2 ANQGSEA. CDR3 length equals 9 residues. CDR3 coding DNA: TGCAGTCTTCGCGATGAGCAGTTCTTC. Encoded protein: CSLRDEQFF.

The chain links TRBV19 to TRBJ1-2, with 7 bases fitting TRBD1. The CDR3 covers 15 residues. Germline loops: CDR1 LNHDA, CDR2 SQIVND (reference sequence). The junction had 6 bases not matched to a gene; V was cut back by 5 bases and J by 0 bases. The CDR3 nucleotides are TGTGCCAGTAGTGAAACAGGGGAAACTAACTATGGCTACACCTTC. Amino acid sequence: CASSETGETNYGYTF.

The CDR3 DNA reads TGTGCCAGCACTGGGAGCGGGAGTCGTTTGGGTGAGCAGTTCTTC. This gives the protein CASTGSGSRLGEQFF. The chain employs TRBV6-1 and TRBJ2-1, with TRBD2 identical over 8 bases. CDR3 length: 15 residues. The germline V gene encodes CDR1 MNHNS and CDR2 SASEGT. V gave up 7 bases and J gave up 9 bases; unmatched junction bases: 14.

J is TRBJ2-1 and V is TRBV19; 8 bases are a match to TRBD1. Per the germline V gene, CDR1 is LNHDA and CDR2 is SQIVND (reference sequence). The J segment lost 9 bases and the V segment lost 3 bases, leaving 7 bases of the junction unmatched. CDR3 size: 14 residues. CDR3 residues: CASSIGQGVGEQFF. The CDR3 bases are TGTGCCAGTAGTATTGGACAGGGAGTGGGTGAGCAGTTCTTC.

The chain couples TRBV6-5 to TRBJ2-7; 7 positions match TRBD1. The CDR3 consists of 14 residues. Germline V lookup: CDR1 MNHEY, CDR2 SVGAGI. Trimming removed 8 bases from V and 2 bases from J; junction bases left unmatched: 9. The CDR3 DNA reads TGTGCCAGCGGATTATCCGGGACAGCCTACGAGCAGTACTTC. It codes for CASGLSGTAYEQYF.

This clone occurred a few times. This chain links TRBV6-5 with TRBJ1-1, with D tentatively TRBD1 (5 bases). V shed 2 bases and J shed 0 bases, with 7 bases lying between them. The length of the CDR3 is 14 residues. From germline, CDR1 is MNHEY and CDR2 SVGAGI. CDR3: CASSYGAVNTEAFF. CDR3 coding DNA: TGTGCCAGCAGTTACGGGGCAGTGAACACTGAAGCTTTCTTT.

The sample holds a few counts of this clone. The chain couples TRBV4-2 to TRBJ1-2; 9 positions agree with TRBD1. The CDR3 covers 15 residues. Trimming took 1 base from V and 4 from J; bases not matched to a gene: 4. The V gene's germline CDR1 is LGHNA and CDR2 YNFKEQ. CDR3 nucleotides: TGTGCCAGCAGCCAAGGGGACAGGGTCAGCTATGGCTACACCTTC. Its protein is CASSQGDRVSYGYTF.

This clone showed up just once. The rearrangement uses TRBV29-1 and TRBJ2-2, with D possibly TRBD1 on 6 matching bases. CDR1 and CDR2 (germline): SQVTM, ANQGSEA. This CDR3 region has 12 residues. The V end was cut by 8 bases, the J end by 6 bases, with 13 bases between. The CDR3 nucleotides are TGCAGCTCGGGACATCCGTCCGGGGAGCTGTTTTTT. It translates to CSSGHPSGELFF.

The gene calls are TRBV9 and TRBJ2-3, with 7 nucleotides matching TRBD2. This CDR3 is built from 15 residues. Germline V CDR1 and CDR2: SGDLS, YYNGEE. Trimming cost V 0 bases and J 1 base; bases outside gene matches: 2. The CDR3 here is CASSVEAGGTDTQYF. As DNA, the CDR3 is TGTGCCAGCAGCGTAGAGGCGGGAGGCACAGATACGCAGTATTTT.

The chain has TRBV7-9 and TRBJ2-7; no definite D call. Trimming took 5 bases from V and 4 from J, leaving 21 bases between them. This CDR3 comprises 16 residues. CDR1 and CDR2 (germline): SEHNR, FQNEAQ (reference sequence). CDR3 DNA: TGTGCCAGCAGCCCCCGGGTCGGTCAGTTCCTATACGAGCAGTACTTC. Residues: CASSPRVGQFLYEQYF.

The gene calls are TRBV10-1 and TRBJ2-5; TRBD1 matches 9 bases. The assigned J gene may be wrong: the sequence end matches TRBJ2-7 better. The germline V gene encodes CDR1 WNHNN and CDR2 SYGVQD (reference sequence). This CDR3 has 17 residues. CDR3 sequence: CASSDHRPGQGFHEQYF. The DNA for the CDR3 is TGCGCCAGCAGTGACCATCGGCCGGGACAGGGTTTCCACGAGCAGTACTTC.

This clone was counted only a few times. The chain carries TRBV6-6 and TRBJ2-2; D uncertain. This CDR3 is built from 11 residues. Trimming removed 4 bases at V and 6 bases at J, with 3 bases between. Germline loops: CDR1 MNHNY, CDR2 SVGAGI (reference sequence). Written as DNA, the CDR3 is TGTGCCAGCAGTTCTCCCGGGGAGCTGTTTTTT. It translates to CASSSPGELFF.

The chain couples TRBV10-2 to TRBJ1-1; D remains unclear. The germline CDR1 and CDR2 sequences are WSHSY and SAAADI. This CDR3 contains 13 residues. Between the trimmed V and J ends, which lost 7 bases and 1 base, there was a span of 10 bases. The CDR3 sequence is CASIVGENTEAFF. CDR3 bases: TGCGCCAGCATTGTAGGAGAGAACACTGAAGCTTTCTTT.